The source of this T cell receptor beta chain is a study of CD4+ T cells in melanoma. Study-wide results and caveats: A reported correlation linked neoantigen-specific CD4+ T cells to CD8+, macrophage and B cell function. Reportedly, melanoma neoantigen-specific CD4+ T cells showed varied differentiation states.

TCRdb's copy holds only in-frame clones and misses some; the assay was immunoSEQ multiplex PCR. Of about 140,000 clones in the sample, about nine tenths were seen once. A note on this clone: Its specificity is unknown.

Trimming took off 4 bases at V and 2 bases at J, with 10 bases between the two ends. This CDR3 has 15 amino acids. CDR1 and CDR2 (germline): SGHRS, YFSETQ. V usage is TRBV5-1 and J usage is TRBJ2-6; D not certain. The source is a human donor with melanoma. CDR3 coding DNA: TGCGCCAGCAGCCCCAGAGCCCCTGGGGCCAACGTCCTGACTTTC. This codes for CASSPRAPGANVLTF.